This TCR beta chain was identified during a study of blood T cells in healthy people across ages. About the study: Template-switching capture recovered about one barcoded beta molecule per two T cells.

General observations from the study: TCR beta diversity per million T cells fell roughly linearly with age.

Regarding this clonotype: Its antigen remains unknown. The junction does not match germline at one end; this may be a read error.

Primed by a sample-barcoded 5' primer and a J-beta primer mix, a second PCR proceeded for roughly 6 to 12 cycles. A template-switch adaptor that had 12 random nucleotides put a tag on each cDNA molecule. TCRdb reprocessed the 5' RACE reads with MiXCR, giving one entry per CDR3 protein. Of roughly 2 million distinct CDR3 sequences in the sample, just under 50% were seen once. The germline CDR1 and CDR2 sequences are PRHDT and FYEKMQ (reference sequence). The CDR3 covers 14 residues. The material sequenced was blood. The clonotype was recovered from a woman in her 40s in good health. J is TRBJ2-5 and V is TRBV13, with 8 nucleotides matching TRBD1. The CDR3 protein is CAGSHRGTQETQYF. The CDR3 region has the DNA TGTGCCGGCAGCCACAGGGGGACTCAAGAGACCCAGTACTTC.